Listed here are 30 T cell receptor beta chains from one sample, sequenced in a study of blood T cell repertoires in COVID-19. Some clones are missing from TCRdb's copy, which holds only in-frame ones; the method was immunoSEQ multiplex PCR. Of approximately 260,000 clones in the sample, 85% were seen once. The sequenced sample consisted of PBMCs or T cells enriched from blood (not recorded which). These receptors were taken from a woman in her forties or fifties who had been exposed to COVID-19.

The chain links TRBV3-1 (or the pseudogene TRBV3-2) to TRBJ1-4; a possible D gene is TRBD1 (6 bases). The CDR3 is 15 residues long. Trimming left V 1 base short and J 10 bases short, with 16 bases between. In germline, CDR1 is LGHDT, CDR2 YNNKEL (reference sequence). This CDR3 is CASSQGGGGEGKLFF. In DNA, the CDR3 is TGTGCCAGCAGCCAAGGAGGGGGTGGGGAGGGAAAACTGTTTTTT.

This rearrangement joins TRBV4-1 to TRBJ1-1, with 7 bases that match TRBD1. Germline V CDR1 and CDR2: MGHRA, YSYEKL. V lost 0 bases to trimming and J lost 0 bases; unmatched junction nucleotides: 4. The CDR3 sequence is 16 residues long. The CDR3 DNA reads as TGCGCCAGCAGCCAAGAGGGACAGATCATGAACACTGAAGCTTTCTTT. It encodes CASSQEGQIMNTEAFF.

CDR3 sequence: CASSSLSGLGQTQYF. Written as DNA, the CDR3 is TGCGCCAGCAGCTCCCTGTCGGGACTGGGGCAGACCCAGTACTTC. This chain links TRBV5-1 with TRBJ2-5, with a weak D call TRBD2 (6 bases). Trimming took 3 bases from V and 6 from J, leaving 18 bases between them. This CDR3 comprises 15 residues. The germline V gene encodes CDR1 SGHRS and CDR2 YFSETQ.

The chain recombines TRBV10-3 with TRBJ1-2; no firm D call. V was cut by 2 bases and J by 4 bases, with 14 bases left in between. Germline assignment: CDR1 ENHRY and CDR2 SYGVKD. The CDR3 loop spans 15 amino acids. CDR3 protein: CAISEPRINSYGYTF. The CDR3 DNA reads TGTGCCATCAGTGAGCCGAGGATTAATTCCTATGGCTACACCTTC.

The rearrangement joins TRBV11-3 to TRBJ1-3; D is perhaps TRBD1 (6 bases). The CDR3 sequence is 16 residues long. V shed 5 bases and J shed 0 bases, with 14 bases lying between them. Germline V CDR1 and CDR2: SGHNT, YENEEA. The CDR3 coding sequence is TGTGCCAGCAGCCGGTGGACAGTTCGCTCTGGAAACACCATATATTTT. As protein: CASSRWTVRSGNTIYF.

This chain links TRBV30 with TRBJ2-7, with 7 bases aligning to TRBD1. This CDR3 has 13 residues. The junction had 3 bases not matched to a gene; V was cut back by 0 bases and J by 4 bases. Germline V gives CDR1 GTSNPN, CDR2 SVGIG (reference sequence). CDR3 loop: CAWSVQGRYEQYF. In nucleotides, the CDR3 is TGTGCCTGGAGTGTACAGGGGCGATACGAGCAGTACTTC.

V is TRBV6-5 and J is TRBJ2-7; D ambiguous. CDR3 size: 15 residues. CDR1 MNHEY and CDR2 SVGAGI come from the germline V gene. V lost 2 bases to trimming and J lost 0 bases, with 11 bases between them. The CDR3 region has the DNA TGTGCCAGCAGTTACGAGGCAGCTCCCTCCTACGAGCAGTACTTC. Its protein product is CASSYEAAPSYEQYF.

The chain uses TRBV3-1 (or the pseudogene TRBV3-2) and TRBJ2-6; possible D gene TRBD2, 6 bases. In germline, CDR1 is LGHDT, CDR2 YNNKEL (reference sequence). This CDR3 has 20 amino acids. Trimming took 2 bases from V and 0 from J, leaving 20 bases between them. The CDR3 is CASSQYPGDLRFSGANVLTF. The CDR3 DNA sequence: TGTGCCAGCAGCCAATACCCGGGGGATCTAAGGTTCTCTGGGGCCAACGTCCTGACTTTC.

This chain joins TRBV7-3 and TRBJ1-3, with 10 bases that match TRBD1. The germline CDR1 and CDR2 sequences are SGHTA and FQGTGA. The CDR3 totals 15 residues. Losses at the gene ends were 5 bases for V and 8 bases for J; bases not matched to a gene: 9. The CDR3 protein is CASSLTGQGSDTIYF. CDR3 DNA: TGTGCCAGCAGCCTGACGGGACAGGGGAGTGACACCATATATTTT.

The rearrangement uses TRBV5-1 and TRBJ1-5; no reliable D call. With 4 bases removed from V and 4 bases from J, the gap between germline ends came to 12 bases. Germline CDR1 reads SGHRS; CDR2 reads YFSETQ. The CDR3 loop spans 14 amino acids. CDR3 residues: CASSLGTGNQPQHF. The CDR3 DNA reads TGCGCCAGCAGCCTAGGCACGGGAAATCAGCCCCAGCATTTT.

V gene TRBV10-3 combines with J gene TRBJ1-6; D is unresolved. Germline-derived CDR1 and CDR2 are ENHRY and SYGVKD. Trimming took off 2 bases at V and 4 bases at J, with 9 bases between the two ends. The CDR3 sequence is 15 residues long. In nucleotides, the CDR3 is TGTGCCATCAGTGAGGCGGCTCAGTATAATTCACCCCTCCACTTT. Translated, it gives CAISEAAQYNSPLHF.

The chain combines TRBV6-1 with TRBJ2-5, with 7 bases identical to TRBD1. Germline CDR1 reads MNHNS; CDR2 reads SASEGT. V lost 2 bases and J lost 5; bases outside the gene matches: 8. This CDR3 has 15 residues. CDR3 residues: CASSEMTGWGETQYF. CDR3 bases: TGTGCCAGCAGTGAAATGACAGGGTGGGGCGAGACCCAGTACTTC.

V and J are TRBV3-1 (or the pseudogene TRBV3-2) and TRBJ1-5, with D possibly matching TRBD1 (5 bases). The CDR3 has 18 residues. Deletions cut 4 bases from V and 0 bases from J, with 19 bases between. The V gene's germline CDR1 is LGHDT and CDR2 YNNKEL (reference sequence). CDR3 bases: TGTGCCAGCAGCCCAACCGGCGGGACGGAATATAGCAATCAGCCCCAGCATTTT. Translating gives CASSPTGGTEYSNQPQHF.

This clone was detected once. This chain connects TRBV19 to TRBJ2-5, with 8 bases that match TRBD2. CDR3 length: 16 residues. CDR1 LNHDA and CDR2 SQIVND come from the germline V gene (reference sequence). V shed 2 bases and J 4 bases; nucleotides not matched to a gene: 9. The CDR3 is CASSISGGGPAETQYF. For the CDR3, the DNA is TGTGCCAGTAGTATAAGCGGGGGAGGCCCAGCAGAGACCCAGTACTTC.

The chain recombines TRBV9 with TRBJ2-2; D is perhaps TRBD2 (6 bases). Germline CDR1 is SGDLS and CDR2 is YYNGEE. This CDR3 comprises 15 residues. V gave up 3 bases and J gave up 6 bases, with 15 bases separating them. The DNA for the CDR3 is TGTGCCAGCAGCGGACGGGGGTACGCGTCCGGGGAGCTGTTTTTT. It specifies CASSGRGYASGELFF. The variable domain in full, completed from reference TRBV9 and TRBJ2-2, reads DSGVTQTPKHLITATGQRVTLRCSPRSGDLSVYWYQQSLDQGLQFLIQYYNGEERAKGNILERFSAQQFPDLHSELNLSSLELGDSALYFCASSGRGYASGELFFGEGSRLTVL.

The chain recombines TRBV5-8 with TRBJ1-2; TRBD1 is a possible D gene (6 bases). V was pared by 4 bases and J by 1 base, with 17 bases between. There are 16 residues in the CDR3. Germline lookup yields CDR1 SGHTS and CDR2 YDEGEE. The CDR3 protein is CASSHYTGLDNYGYTF. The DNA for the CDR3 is TGTGCCAGCAGCCATTACACAGGGCTAGATAACTATGGCTACACCTTC.

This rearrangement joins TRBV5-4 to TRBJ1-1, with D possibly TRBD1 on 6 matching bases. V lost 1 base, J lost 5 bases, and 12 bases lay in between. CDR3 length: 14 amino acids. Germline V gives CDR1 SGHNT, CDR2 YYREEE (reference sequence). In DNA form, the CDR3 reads TGTGCCAGCAGCTTGAGGGACAAGGGGACTGAAGCTTTCTTT. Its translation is CASSLRDKGTEAFF.

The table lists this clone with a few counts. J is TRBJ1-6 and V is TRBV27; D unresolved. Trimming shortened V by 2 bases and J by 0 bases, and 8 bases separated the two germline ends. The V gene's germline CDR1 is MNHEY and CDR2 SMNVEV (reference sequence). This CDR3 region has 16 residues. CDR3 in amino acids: CASSLRRDSYNSPLHF. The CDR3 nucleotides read TGTGCCAGCAGTTTACGGAGAGACTCCTATAATTCACCCCTCCACTTT.

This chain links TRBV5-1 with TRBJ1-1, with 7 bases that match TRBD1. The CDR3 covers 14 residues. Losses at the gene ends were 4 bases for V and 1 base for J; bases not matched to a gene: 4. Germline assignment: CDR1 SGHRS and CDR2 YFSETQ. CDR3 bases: TGCGCCAGCAGCCGTCGACAGGGGAACACTGAAGCTTTCTTT. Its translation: CASSRRQGNTEAFF.

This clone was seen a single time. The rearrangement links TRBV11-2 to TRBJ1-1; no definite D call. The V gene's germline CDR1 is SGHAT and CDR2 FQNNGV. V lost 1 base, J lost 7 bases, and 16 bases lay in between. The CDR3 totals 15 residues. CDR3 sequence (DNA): TGTGCCAGCAGCTTAGGGCAGGTTTATGGTCTTGAAGCTTTCTTT. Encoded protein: CASSLGQVYGLEAFF.

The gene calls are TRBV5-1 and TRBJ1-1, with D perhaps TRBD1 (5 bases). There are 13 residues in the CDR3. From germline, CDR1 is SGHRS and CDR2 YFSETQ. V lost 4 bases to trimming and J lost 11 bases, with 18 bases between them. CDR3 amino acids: CASSPNRGERAFF. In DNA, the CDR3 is TGCGCCAGCAGCCCCAATCGGGGGGAGAGGGCTTTCTTT.

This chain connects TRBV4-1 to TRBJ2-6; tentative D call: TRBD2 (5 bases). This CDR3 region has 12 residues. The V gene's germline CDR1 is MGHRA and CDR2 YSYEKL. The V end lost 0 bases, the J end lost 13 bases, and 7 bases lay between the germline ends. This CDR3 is CASSQDPGVLTF. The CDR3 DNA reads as TGCGCCAGCAGCCAAGACCCGGGGGTCCTGACTTTC.

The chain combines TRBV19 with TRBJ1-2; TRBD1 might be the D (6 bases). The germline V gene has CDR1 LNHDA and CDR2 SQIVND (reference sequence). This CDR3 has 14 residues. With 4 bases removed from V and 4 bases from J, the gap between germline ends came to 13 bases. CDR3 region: CASSKAGEGYGYTF. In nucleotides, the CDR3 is TGTGCCAGTAGTAAGGCAGGGGAAGGCTATGGCTACACCTTC.

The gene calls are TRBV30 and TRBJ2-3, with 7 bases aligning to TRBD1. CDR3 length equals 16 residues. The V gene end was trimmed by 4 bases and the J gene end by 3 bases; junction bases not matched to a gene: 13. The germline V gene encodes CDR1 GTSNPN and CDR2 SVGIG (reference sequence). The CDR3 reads CAWTPLDRETTDTQYF. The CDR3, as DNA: TGTGCCTGGACCCCATTAGACAGGGAGACAACAGATACGCAGTATTTT.

CDR3 nucleotides: TGTGCCAGCATCCTGGGAAGGGGCTTGAATAGCAATCAGCCCCAGCATTTT. Translating gives CASILGRGLNSNQPQHF. The chain uses TRBV28 and TRBJ1-5, with a weak D call TRBD1 (5 bases). The CDR3 runs 17 residues. CDR1 and CDR2 from the germline V gene are MDHEN and SYDVKM. V was cut by 7 bases and J by 0 bases, with 19 bases left in between. Looking up the rest from reference TRBV28 and TRBJ1-5 gives the full variable domain: DVKVTQSSRYLVKRTGEKVFLECVQDMDHENMFWYRQDPGLGLRLIYFSYDVKMKEKGDIPEGYSVSREKKERFSLILESASTNQTSMYLCASILGRGLNSNQPQHFGDGTRLSIL.

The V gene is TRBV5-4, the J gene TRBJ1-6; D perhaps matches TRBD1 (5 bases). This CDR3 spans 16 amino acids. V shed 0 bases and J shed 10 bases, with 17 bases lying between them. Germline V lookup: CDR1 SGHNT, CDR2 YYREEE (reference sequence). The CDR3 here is CASSLGQWVRRSPLHF. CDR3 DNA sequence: TGTGCCAGCAGCTTGGGACAGTGGGTAAGGAGATCACCCCTCCACTTT.

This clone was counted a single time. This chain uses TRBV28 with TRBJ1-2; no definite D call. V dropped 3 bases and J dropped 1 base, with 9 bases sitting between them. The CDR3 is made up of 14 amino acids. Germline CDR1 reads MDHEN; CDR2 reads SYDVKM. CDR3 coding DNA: TGTGCCAGCAGTTTGCGACACATTAACTATGGCTACACCTTC. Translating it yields CASSLRHINYGYTF.

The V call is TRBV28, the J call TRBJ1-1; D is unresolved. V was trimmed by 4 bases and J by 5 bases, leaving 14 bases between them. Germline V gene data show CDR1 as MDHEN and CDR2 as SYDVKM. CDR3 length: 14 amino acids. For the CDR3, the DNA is TGTGCCAGCAGTTCTCCCTGGTTGGAGACTGAAGCTTTCTTT. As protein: CASSSPWLETEAFF.

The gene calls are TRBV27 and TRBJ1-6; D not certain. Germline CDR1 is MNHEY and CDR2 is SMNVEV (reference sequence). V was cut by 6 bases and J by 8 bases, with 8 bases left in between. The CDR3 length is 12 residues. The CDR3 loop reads CASREMYSPLHF. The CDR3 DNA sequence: TGTGCCAGCAGGGAGATGTATTCACCCCTCCACTTT.

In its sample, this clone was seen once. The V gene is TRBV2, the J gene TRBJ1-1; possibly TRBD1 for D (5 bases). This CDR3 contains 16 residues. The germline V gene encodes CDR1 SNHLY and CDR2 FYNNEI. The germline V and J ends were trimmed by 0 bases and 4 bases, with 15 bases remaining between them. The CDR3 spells CASSEAGEALGTEAFF. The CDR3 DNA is TGTGCCAGCAGTGAAGCGGGGGAGGCTTTGGGCACTGAAGCTTTCTTT.